This passage covers 12 T cell receptor beta chains from one sample sequenced in a study of blood T cell repertoires in COVID-19. Only in-frame clones appear in the TCRdb table, and some are missing; sequencing was by immunoSEQ multiplex PCR. In the table there are about 68,000 clones, about 87% of which are singletons. The sequenced sample consisted of peripheral blood. Every receptor here comes from a human donor in a cohort sampled during active COVID-19.

V is TRBV7-9 and J is TRBJ1-1; TRBD1 might be the D (5 bases). The CDR3 loop spans 14 amino acids. Looked up from germline, CDR1 is SEHNR and CDR2 is FQNEAQ (reference sequence). V was shortened by 1 base and J by 7 bases, with 13 bases between the two germline ends. The CDR3 DNA is TGTGCCAGCAGCTTAGAAGCGGGGCAAAATGAAGCTTTCTTT. This translates into CASSLEAGQNEAFF. Full variable domain (missing parts from reference TRBV7-9 and TRBJ1-1): DTGVSQNPRHKITKRGQNVTFRCDPISEHNRLYWYRQTLGQGPEFLTYFQNEAQLEKSRLLSDRFSAERPKGSFSTLEIQRTEQGDSAMYLCASSLEAGQNEAFFGQGTRLTVV.

This clone was seen just once. The chain links TRBV18 to TRBJ2-7, with TRBD2 identical over 7 bases. The CDR3 spans 13 residues. The V and J ends lost 5 bases and 0 bases, in that order; junction bases with no gene match: 1. From germline, CDR1 is KGHSH and CDR2 LQKENI. The CDR3 sequence is CASSSGGSYEQYF. The DNA of the CDR3 is TGTGCCAGCTCATCGGGGGGCTCCTACGAGCAGTACTTC.

The genes are TRBV7-2 and TRBJ1-1; no clear D gene. Germline V gives CDR1 SGHTA, CDR2 FQGNSA. Between the trimmed V and J ends, which lost 5 bases and 11 bases, there was a span of 15 bases. The CDR3 consists of 12 residues. The CDR3 sequence: CASSPDKAFAFF. CDR3 sequence (DNA): TGTGCCAGCAGCCCTGACAAGGCGTTTGCTTTCTTT. The entire variable domain, with the rest obtained from reference TRBV7-2 and TRBJ1-1, is as follows: GAGVSQSPSNKVTEKGKDVELRCDPISGHTALYWYRQSLGQGLEFLIYFQGNSAPDKSGLPSDRFSAERTGGSVSTLTIQRTQQEDSAVYLCASSPDKAFAFFGQGTRLTVV.

The chain couples TRBV7-9 to TRBJ1-1; D gene uncertain. The CDR3 is 15 residues long. Germline-derived CDR1 and CDR2 are SEHNR and FQNEAQ (reference sequence). Deletions cut 5 bases from V and 11 bases from J, with 24 bases between. CDR3: CASSLITGLGRKAFF. The CDR3 coding sequence is TGTGCCAGCAGCCTAATTACGGGTTTGGGGAGGAAGGCTTTCTTT. The whole variable domain, filled in from reference TRBV7-9 and TRBJ1-1, reads DTGVSQNPRHKITKRGQNVTFRCDPISEHNRLYWYRQTLGQGPEFLTYFQNEAQLEKSRLLSDRFSAERPKGSFSTLEIQRTEQGDSAMYLCASSLITGLGRKAFFGQGTRLTVV.

This clone appeared a single time. The chain joins TRBV5-1 to TRBJ2-5; weak D call: TRBD2 (7 bases). CDR3 length: 15 residues. The germline V gene has CDR1 SGHRS and CDR2 YFSETQ. Trimming took 0 bases from V and 4 from J, leaving 13 bases between them. CDR3 nucleotide sequence: TGCGCCAGCAGCTTGGCCGGGGGGACAACAGAGACCCAGTACTTC. Its translation is CASSLAGGTTETQYF.

The rearrangement links TRBV30 to TRBJ2-7; D call uncertain. CDR1 and CDR2 (germline): GTSNPN, SVGIG (reference sequence). The CDR3 has 14 residues. The ends were cut back, 1 base at V and 7 bases at J, with 17 bases in the middle. CDR3 nucleotide sequence: TGTGCCTGGAGTGACGACGGATTTGTCGGGGAGCAGTACTTC. Amino acid sequence: CAWSDDGFVGEQYF.

The chain couples TRBV2 to TRBJ2-1; 9 bases are a match to TRBD1. The CDR3 sequence is 15 residues long. From germline, CDR1 is SNHLY and CDR2 FYNNEI. Trimming took 3 bases from V and 7 from J; bases not matched to a gene: 7. The CDR3 region has the DNA TGTGCCAGCAGTGAGCGCACAGGGGGCAGAAATGAGCAGTTCTTC. The encoded protein is CASSERTGGRNEQFF.

V is TRBV28 and J is TRBJ1-5, with 8 positions matching TRBD1. Germline CDR1 MDHEN, CDR2 SYDVKM. Trimming took 4 bases from V and 7 from J; bases not matched to a gene: 6. The CDR3 extends over 14 amino acids. The chain's CDR3 is CASSSTGDRQPQHF. The CDR3, as DNA: TGTGCCAGCAGTTCGACAGGGGATCGCCAGCCCCAGCATTTT.

This clone was detected once. This chain joins TRBV7-8 and TRBJ2-7; tentative D call: TRBD2 (6 bases). CDR1 is SGHVS and CDR2 is FQNEAQ in the germline V gene. The CDR3 spans 13 residues. The V end was cut by 5 bases, the J end by 7 bases, with 15 bases between. CDR3 amino acids: CASSLGTSGEQYF. DNA for the CDR3: TGTGCCAGCAGCCTCGGGACTTCTGGAGAGCAGTACTTC. Looking up the rest from reference TRBV7-8 and TRBJ2-7 gives the full variable domain: GAGVSQSPRYKVAKRGQDVALRCDPISGHVSLFWYQQALGQGPEFLTYFQNEAQLDKSGLPSDRFFAERPEGSVSTLKIQRTQQEDSAVYLCASSLGTSGEQYFGPGTRLTVT.

The chain recombines TRBV15 with TRBJ2-5, with 11 bases matching TRBD2. Germline values: CDR1 LNHNV, CDR2 YYDKDF (reference sequence). CDR3 length: 17 amino acids. With V trimmed by 1 base and J by 7 bases, 11 bases remained unmatched. CDR3 in DNA: TGTGCCACCAGCAGAGGGGGACTAGCGGTTATAACAGGGACCCAGTACTTC. It codes for CATSRGGLAVITGTQYF.

This sequence joins TRBV10-3 and TRBJ2-3; perhaps TRBD2 as D (6 bases). In germline, CDR1 is ENHRY, CDR2 SYGVKD. V lost 0 bases and J 6 bases, leaving 16 bases between the germline ends. This CDR3 spans 16 amino acids. CDR3 residues: CAISESGLAGTDTQYF. CDR3 sequence (DNA): TGTGCCATCAGTGAGTCGGGGCTGGCGGGAACCGATACGCAGTATTTT.

This sequence joins TRBV30 and TRBJ2-3, with D unclear. CDR3 size: 14 residues. Germline V lookup: CDR1 GTSNPN, CDR2 SVGIG (reference sequence). Between the trimmed V and J ends, which lost 6 bases and 1 base, there was a span of 14 bases. CDR3: CACLGGFRTDTQYF. CDR3 sequence (DNA): TGTGCCTGTCTCGGCGGCTTCCGCACAGATACGCAGTATTTT.